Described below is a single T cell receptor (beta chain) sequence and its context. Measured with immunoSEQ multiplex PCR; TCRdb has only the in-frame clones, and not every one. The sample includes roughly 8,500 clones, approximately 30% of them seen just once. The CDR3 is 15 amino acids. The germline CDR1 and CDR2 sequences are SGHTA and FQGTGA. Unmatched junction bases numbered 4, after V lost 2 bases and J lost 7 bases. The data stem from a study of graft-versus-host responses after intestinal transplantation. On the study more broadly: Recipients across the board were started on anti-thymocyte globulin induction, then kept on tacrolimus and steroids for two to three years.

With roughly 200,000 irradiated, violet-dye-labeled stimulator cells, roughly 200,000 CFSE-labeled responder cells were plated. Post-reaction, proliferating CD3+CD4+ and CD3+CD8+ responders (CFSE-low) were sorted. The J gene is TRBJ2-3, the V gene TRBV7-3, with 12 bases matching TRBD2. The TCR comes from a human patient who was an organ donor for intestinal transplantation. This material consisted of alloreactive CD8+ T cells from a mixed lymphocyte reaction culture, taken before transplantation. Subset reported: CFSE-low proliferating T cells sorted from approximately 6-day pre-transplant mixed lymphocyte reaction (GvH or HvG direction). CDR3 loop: CASSLLAGGPNTQYF. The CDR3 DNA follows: TGTGCCAGCAGCTTACTAGCGGGAGGGCCAAATACGCAGTATTTT. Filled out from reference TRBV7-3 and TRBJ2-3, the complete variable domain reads GAGVSQTPSNKVTEKGKYVELRCDPISGHTALYWYRQSLGQGPEFLIYFQGTGAADDSGLPNDRFFAVRPEGSVSTLKIQRTERGDSAVYLCASSLLAGGPNTQYFGPGTRLTVL.